Presented here are 4 T cell receptor beta chains from one specimen sequenced in a study of early T cells in non-severe SARS-CoV-2 infection. TCRdb itself ran the 5' RACE reads through MiXCR, one entry per CDR3 protein. Among around 60,000 distinct CDR3 sequences, around 18% were seen once, and the ten largest hold more than 7.5%. Sequencing used whole blood, obtained at baseline. All receptors come from an adult who was a healthcare worker with PCR-confirmed SARS-CoV-2 infection or an uninfected control (not recorded which).

J is TRBJ2-7 and V is TRBV6-5, with a tentative D call TRBD1 (6 bases). This CDR3 has 12 residues. Germline CDR1 MNHEY, CDR2 SVGAGI. Trimming cost V 7 bases and J 2 bases, with 9 bases left between them. The CDR3 here is CASMRTAYEQYF. DNA of the CDR3: TGTGCCAGCATGCGGACAGCCTACGAGCAGTACTTC.

The chain combines TRBV2 with TRBJ2-3; unclear D gene. Germline CDR1 reads SNHLY; CDR2 reads FYNNEI. V lost 1 base and J 2 bases, leaving 13 bases between the germline ends. This CDR3 contains 16 residues. This CDR3 reads CASSEGVRHHTDTQYF. Here the CDR3 DNA reads TGTGCCAGCAGTGAAGGGGTAAGACACCACACAGATACGCAGTATTTT.

J is TRBJ1-1 and V is TRBV12-3 or TRBV12-4; D remains ambiguous. The CDR3 runs 15 residues. Deletions cut 5 bases from V and 3 bases from J, with 16 bases between. The CDR3 nucleotides are TGTGCCAGCAGTCCCATGGTTCTGGGGTACACTGAAGCTTTCTTT. This encodes CASSPMVLGYTEAFF.

This clonotype was recorded a few times. The chain's CDR3 is CASSQAGVHDGYTF. For the CDR3, the DNA is TGTGCCAGCAGTCAGGCAGGGGTCCACGACGGCTACACCTTC. The chain recombines TRBV7-9 with TRBJ1-2; a possible D gene is TRBD1 (6 bases). Trimming shortened V by 6 bases and J by 8 bases, and 19 bases separated the two germline ends. Germline-derived CDR1 and CDR2 are SEHNR and FQNEAQ (reference sequence). The CDR3 spans 14 residues.